The sample holds a few counts of the clone carrying this TCR beta chain. Germline CDR1 SGHDT, CDR2 YYEEEE. The ends were cut back, 1 base at V and 2 bases at J, with 14 bases in the middle. CDR3 size: 16 residues. Original processing notes: Amplification with reference gene primers provided the estimates of nucleated cell counts. Sequencing was performed with immunoSEQ multiplex PCR; in TCRdb, only in-frame clones are kept and a portion is missing. Clone size and V and J calls were adopted from that table, with D and trimming inferred from the DNA. This table has 90,000 or so clones, 86% appearing once. The sample is drawn from a study of blood T cell repertoires in COVID-19. The overall study: COVID-19 samples, acute and convalescent, were from the United States, Italy and Spain. PBMCs, B-cell-depleted T cells, or T cells were the source of the cDNA or gDNA that made up the material.

The clonotype originates from a man aged 50 or older with active COVID-19. The V call is TRBV5-6, the J call TRBJ2-3, with D maybe TRBD1 (6 bases). Input material: peripheral blood. CDR3 nucleotides: TGTGCCAGCAGCTTGTACGGGGACACAATCACAGATACGCAGTATTTT. It translates to CASSLYGDTITDTQYF. The variable domain in full, completed from reference TRBV5-6 and TRBJ2-3, reads DAGVTQSPTHLIKTRGQQVTLRCSPKSGHDTVSWYQQALGQGPQFIFQYYEEEERQRGNFPDRFSGHQFPNYSSELNVNALLLGDSALYLCASSLYGDTITDTQYFGPGTRLTVL.